The subject of this entry is one T cell receptor (beta chain). The target antigen is unknown. 13 Jbeta primers and 60 Vbeta primers were used for the PCR. Study processing details: Roughly 11 million shared chains were among about 80 million unique TCR beta chains counted in a later analysis. The method was immunoSEQ multiplex PCR; TCRdb's version includes in-frame clones alone and lacks a portion of them. Clonal size and the V and J genes are those of that table, whereas D and trimming came from the DNA. The sample has about 150,000 clones, around 75% seen once. The data derive from a study of cytomegalovirus exposure and HLA in healthy donors. Study conclusions and caveats: Among the sequence variants, a highly shared cluster was likely an artifact of sequencing. Reported results showed that the classifier diagnosed cytomegalovirus status with high specificity and sensitivity.

V was shortened by 0 bases and J by 2 bases, with 4 bases between the two germline ends. The CDR3 runs 13 residues. Germline assignment: CDR1 KGHSH and CDR2 LQKENI. The sample comprised PBMCs. This chain connects TRBV18 to TRBJ1-2; D is ambiguous. The receptor's source is a man aged 35 to 55 in good health and CMV-seronegative. CDR3 in DNA: TGTGCCAGCTCACCACCCGGGAACTATGGCTACACCTTC. It specifies CASSPPGNYGYTF.